This section outlines one T cell receptor (beta chain) sequence together with its context. No cognate antigen has been identified for it. Base qualities are not at hand, and no much larger clone is one base apart. This sample is drawn from a study of T-cell reconstitution after alpha-beta-depleted transplantation in children (dated by TCRdb to 2016 to 2018). With respect to the entire study: Using TCR repertoire profiling, the study followed T-cell immune reconstitution in a quantitative way in children after TCRalphabeta/CD19-depleted allogeneic hematopoietic cell transplantation.

Library preparation used PCR. Sequenced using an Illumina HiSeq 2500. TCR libraries were prepared with molecular barcoding, using unique molecular identifiers to normalize TCRbeta repertoire quantification. TCRdb passed the public sequencing reads through fastp at Q25 and MiXCR, retaining productive beta sequences. CDR3 protein duplicates are merged, each entry listing the most common genes and DNA. The sample table lists about 370,000 distinct CDR3 sequences, about a fifth of them with a count of one. The leading ten clones occupy about 3.8% of the sample. The CDR3 contains 16 residues, cysteine and phenylalanine counted. CDR3 DNA is the only sequence kept; it has 48 bases, read in frame from the first base. Germline trimming: 6 bases from V, 3 bases from J; junction bases outside gene matches: 11.

The source was PBMCs from the stem cell graft donor, collected from the stem cell graft. The V and J segments used are TRBV12-3 or TRBV12-4 and TRBJ2-1; 7 middle bases align to TRBD2. This TCR derives from a human donor who donated a stem cell graft to a child with acute myeloid leukemia. The CDR3 protein is CASSSLGGVGYNEQFF. The DNA sequence follows: TGTGCCAGCAGCTCCCTTGGGGGGGTAGGCTACAATGAGCAGTTCTTC.